This T cell receptor beta chain appears in the sequencing data of a study of T cells in Graves' hyperthyroidism and ophthalmopathy. Trimming took 0 bases from V and 0 from J, leaving 14 bases between them. Looked up from germline, CDR1 is DFQATT and CDR2 is SNEGSKA (reference sequence). The CDR3 extends over 17 amino acids. Using RNA transcripts as the source, TCR beta CDR3 regions were amplified. First-round RT-PCR targeting the TCR CDR3 was performed with the HTBI primer set. TCRdb used MiXCR to reprocess the multiplex PCR reads, holding one entry per CDR3 protein. This table has 300,000 to 400,000 distinct CDR3 sequences, around a sixth appearing once. Graves' hyperthyroidism was deemed stable absent ophthalmopathy progression within 18 months. Each diagnosis drew on symptoms, thyroxine, TRAb, thyroid ultrasound and orbital computed tomography findings.

The TCR sequence derives from a woman aged 50 to 60 with Graves' hyperthyroidism. The V gene is TRBV20-1, the J gene TRBJ1-4; D is undetermined. Sequencing used blood. As DNA, the CDR3 is TGCAGTGCTAGAGATGGTAGGCCAGCTGCAACTAATGAAAAACTGTTTTTT. This encodes CSARDGRPAATNEKLFF.